This is a list of T cell receptor beta chains from one sample in a study of cytomegalovirus exposure and HLA in healthy donors. Assay used: immunoSEQ multiplex PCR; TCRdb lists only in-frame clones, some missing. The table shows about 130,000 clones, with roughly 74% occurring only once. Material for sequencing was PBMCs. The receptors shown here come from a woman aged 50 to 60 in good health and CMV-seropositive. Each CDR3 is given with its conserved first and last residue. The D gene is left open where the match is weak. Expanded clones get a size class; other rows say once, few or many, or leave the size out.

TRBD1,TRBV9,.,TRBJ2-7,14,TGTGCCAGCAGCGCGGGACAGTCCCCCAACGAGCAGTACTTC,CASSAGQSPNEQYF
.,TRBV11-2,.,TRBJ2-3,11,TGTGCCAGCAGCTTATCAAATACGCAGTATTTT,CASSLSNTQYF
TRBD1,TRBV28,.,TRBJ1-6,16,TGTGCCAGCAGTGGATCGGACAGGCGACTTAATTCACCCCTCCACTTT,CASSGSDRRLNSPLHF
TRBD1,TRBV18,.,TRBJ1-1,13,TGTGCCAGCTCTTCATCACAGGGGCCCGAAGCTTTCTTT,CASSSSQGPEAFF
.,TRBV6-6,.,TRBJ2-2,13,TGTGCCAGCCAACAGGGCTACACCGGGGAGCTGTTTTTT,CASQQGYTGELFF
.,TRBV19,.,TRBJ1-6,14,TGTGCCAGTAGTATTTTGTCAGGCTCGTCACCCCTCCACTTT,CASSILSGSSPLHF
TRBD1,TRBV9,.,TRBJ2-3,14,TGTGCCAGCACCAAGACAGGGGGAACAGATACGCAGTATTTT,CASTKTGGTDTQYF
TRBD2,TRBV7-9,.,TRBJ2-1,14,TGTGCCAGCAGCTTACCTAGCGGGGACAATGAGCAGTTCTTC,CASSLPSGDNEQFF
.,TRBV7-2,.,TRBJ2-1,12,TGTGCCAGCAGCTTAGCGAGGAATGAGCAGTTCTTC,CASSLARNEQFF
.,TRBV6-4,once,TRBJ1-1,13,TGTGCCAGCAGACGAGATTTAAACACTGAAGCTTTCTTT,CASRRDLNTEAFF
.,TRBV25-1,.,TRBJ1-5,14,TGTGCCAGCAGTGACAGGGGAGTCGGCCAGCCCCAGCATTTT,CASSDRGVGQPQHF
TRBD2,TRBV4-2,few,TRBJ2-3,17,TGTGCCAGCAGCCCTTCCCTCGCTAGCGGGTTACCAGATACGCAGTATTTT,CASSPSLASGLPDTQYF
.,TRBV19,.,TRBJ1-2,14,TGTGCCAGTATTTACACGGGGGGCGGCTATGGCTACACCTTC,CASIYTGGGYGYTF
TRBD1,TRBV7-9,many,TRBJ1-5,16,TGTGCCAGCAGCTTAGTGGGGACAGGGGTCAATCAGCCCCAGCATTTT,CASSLVGTGVNQPQHF
.,TRBV19,few,TRBJ1-1,13,TGTGCCAGTGGGGGACTGCGTAGAACTGAAGCTTTCTTT,CASGGLRRTEAFF
.,TRBV5-4,few,TRBJ2-3,13,TGTGCCAGCAGCCCCTATATCACAGATACGCAGTATTTT,CASSPYITDTQYF
.,TRBV6-1,.,TRBJ1-1,12,TGTGCCAGCAGCGACAGATACACTGAAGCTTTCTTT,CASSDRYTEAFF
TRBD2,TRBV7-2,.,TRBJ2-5,13,TGTGCCAGCAGCTTTACTAGCGGTGAGACCCAGTACTTC,CASSFTSGETQYF
.,TRBV27,.,TRBJ2-7,15,TGTGCCAGCATGGGGTTTTTCGGGAAGTCCCACGAGCAGTACTTC,CASMGFFGKSHEQYF
.,TRBV5-4,.,TRBJ1-6,14,TGTGCCGGGGGGACCGACGGCCGATATTCACCCCTCCACTTT,CAGGTDGRYSPLHF
.,TRBV10-3,.,TRBJ1-6,15,TGTGCCATCCACCGTGACGGGGGAGGGAATTCACCCCTCCACTTT,CAIHRDGGGNSPLHF
.,TRBV5-6,.,TRBJ2-1,12,TGTGCCAGCAGCTACAGGTTAAACGAGCAGTTCTTC,CASSYRLNEQFF
TRBD1,TRBV7-8,.,TRBJ2-7,17,TGTGCCAGCAGCTTTGACCTGGGACAGGGGGTCCCCTACGAGCAGTACTTC,CASSFDLGQGVPYEQYF
TRBD1,TRBV6-5,once,TRBJ2-1,15,TGTGCCAGCAGTTACCGAGGGGGCCTGAGGAATGAGCAGTTCTTC,CASSYRGGLRNEQFF
TRBD2,TRBV7-2,once,TRBJ2-3,19,TGTGCCAGCAGCTTAGAGAAGCGGGGGGCCGCCGCCCCCACAGATACGCAGTATTTT,CASSLEKRGAAAPTDTQYF
TRBD1,TRBV14,few,TRBJ1-2,13,TGTGCCAGCAGCCTCGCGGGGGACAGGGGCTACACCTTC,CASSLAGDRGYTF
.,TRBV6-4,.,TRBJ2-2,15,TGTGCCAGCAGTGAAGATGGGGGGAGCACCGGGGAGCTGTTTTTT,CASSEDGGSTGELFF
.,TRBV27,.,TRBJ1-2,14,TGTGCCAGCCAACCCTCCGGGGGGAACTATGGCTACACCTTC,CASQPSGGNYGYTF
TRBD2,TRBV7-3,once,TRBJ2-5,14,TGTGCCAGCAGCTTGGGGGGGGGTCAAGAGACCCAGTACTTC,CASSLGGGQETQYF
TRBD1,TRBV28,.,TRBJ1-2,15,TGTGCCAGCAGTTGGGACAGGGGTCTTAACTATGGCTACACCTTC,CASSWDRGLNYGYTF
.,TRBV4-1,.,TRBJ1-1,14,TGCGCCAGCAGCCAATACAGGGAGAACACTGAAGCTTTCTTT,CASSQYRENTEAFF
TRBD1,TRBV27,.,TRBJ1-2,12,TGTGCCAGTAGGGGACAGAACTATGGCTACACCTTC,CASRGQNYGYTF
TRBD1,TRBV7-9,.,TRBJ1-6,17,TGTGCCAGCAGCGGCAGGGGGCGCGACCCCTATAATTCACCCCTCCACTTT,CASSGRGRDPYNSPLHF
TRBD1,TRBV5-1,.,TRBJ2-1,14,TGCGCCAGCAGCTGGATTGACAGGGGTAATGAGCAGTTCTTC,CASSWIDRGNEQFF
TRBD2,TRBV9,.,TRBJ2-7,14,TGTGCCAGCAGCCCCCAACTAGCGGGGGACGAGCAGTACTTC,CASSPQLAGDEQYF
TRBD2,TRBV7-9,.,TRBJ2-3,15,TGTGCCAGCAGCTTAGGACTAGCGGCCACAGATACGCAGTATTTT,CASSLGLAATDTQYF
.,TRBV5-1,.,TRBJ2-2,15,TGCGCCAGCAGCACCCAGCAGGGGAACACCGGGGAGCTGTTTTTT,CASSTQQGNTGELFF
TRBD2,TRBV2,.,TRBJ2-1,16,TGTGCCAGCCTAGGAACGGGGGGGCCCCTCTACAATGAGCAGTTCTTC,CASLGTGGPLYNEQFF
.,TRBV30,.,TRBJ2-2,14,TGTGCCTGGCGTATGGGGCCGAGGACCGGGGAGCTGTTTTTT,CAWRMGPRTGELFF
.,TRBV5-1,.,TRBJ2-1,16,TGCGCCAGCAGCTTAAACGGGCAGGGACTGTACAATGAGCAGTTCTTC,CASSLNGQGLYNEQFF
.,TRBV7-2,.,TRBJ1-4,15,TGTGCCAGCAGCTTACAGGGGCCAGCAGGAGAAAAACTGTTTTTT,CASSLQGPAGEKLFF
TRBD1,TRBV10-1,.,TRBJ1-2,14,TGCGCCAGCAGCCAAGAGGGACAGGTCTATGGCTACACCTTC,CASSQEGQVYGYTF
TRBD1,TRBV2,.,TRBJ1-1,15,TGTGCCAGCAGTGAACAGGGGGGACAGTCCCTAGAGGCTTTCTTT,CASSEQGGQSLEAFF
TRBD1,TRBV12-5,.,TRBJ2-1,13,TGTGCTAGTGGCCATACAGGGGGGAATGAGCAGTTCTTC,CASGHTGGNEQFF
.,TRBV30,few,TRBJ2-5,14,TGTGCCTGGGGCCCCCTCTCAGGGGGGGAGACCCAGTACTTC,CAWGPLSGGETQYF